One sample yielded the 3 T cell receptor beta chains listed below, sequenced in a study of T cell responses to AZD1222 COVID-19 vaccine. Clones were sequenced by immunoSEQ multiplex PCR, and TCRdb holds only the in-frame ones, with some missing. Counted here are around 86,000 clones, around 89% occurring once; the ten biggest clones make up over 7.5%. Material: peripheral blood, obtained on day 0 of AZD1222 vaccination. These receptors all stem from an adult in good health.

This chain links TRBV20-1 with TRBJ2-7; D gene unclear. There are 11 residues in the CDR3. Trimming took 5 bases from V and 3 from J, leaving 8 bases between them. Germline V gene sequence: CDR1 DFQATT, CDR2 SNEGSKA (reference sequence). CDR3 sequence reads: CSARKDYEQYF. In DNA form, the CDR3 reads TGCAGTGCTCGGAAGGACTACGAGCAGTACTTC.

V gene TRBV28 combines with J gene TRBJ2-7; TRBD1 aligns across 8 bases. The germline V gene encodes CDR1 MDHEN and CDR2 SYDVKM. J gave up 0 bases and V 6 bases, and 4 bases lay outside the gene matches. CDR3 length equals 14 residues. The DNA for the CDR3 is TGTGCCAGCAGACCGGGACAGGCCTCCTACGAGCAGTACTTC. Encoded protein: CASRPGQASYEQYF.

This chain connects TRBV25-1 to TRBJ1-2, with D perhaps TRBD1 (5 bases). The germline CDR1 and CDR2 sequences are MGHDK and SYGVNS. The CDR3 sequence is 16 residues long. V lost 1 base and J 8 bases, leaving 20 bases between the germline ends. The CDR3 sequence: CASSESSGTALEGYTF. The CDR3 DNA reads as TGTGCCAGCAGTGAATCGTCCGGGACGGCGCTTGAAGGCTACACCTTC.